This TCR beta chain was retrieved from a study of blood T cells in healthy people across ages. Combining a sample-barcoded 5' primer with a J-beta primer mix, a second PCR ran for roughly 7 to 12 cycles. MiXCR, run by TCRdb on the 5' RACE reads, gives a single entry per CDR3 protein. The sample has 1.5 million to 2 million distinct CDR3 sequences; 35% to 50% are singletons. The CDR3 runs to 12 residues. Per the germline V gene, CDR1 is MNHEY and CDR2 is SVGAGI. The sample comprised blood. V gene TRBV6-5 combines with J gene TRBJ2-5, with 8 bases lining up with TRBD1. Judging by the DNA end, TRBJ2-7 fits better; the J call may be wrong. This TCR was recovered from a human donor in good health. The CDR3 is CASGPDRDEQYF. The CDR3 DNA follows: TGTGCCAGCGGCCCGGACAGGGACGAGCAGTACTTC.